What follows are 31 T cell receptor beta chains derived from one specimen sequenced in a study of blood T cell repertoires in COVID-19 (TCRdb year 2020). Library generation was performed with the immunoSEQ multiplex PCR assay. Here the immuneACCESS table is served through TCRdb, limited to in-frame sequences with V and J called. Missing clones are a known gap in these copies; in checked studies unresolved V genes cover under half, and the rest lacks a known reason. This sample has 130,000 to 150,000 clones in its table, and 75% to 90% of those were observed once. The top ten constitute under 5.5% of the sample. The sample consisted of peripheral blood. These receptors originate from a human donor in a cohort sampled during active COVID-19.

V gene TRBV6-2 or TRBV6-3 combines with J gene TRBJ1-1; no clear D. The germline V gene has CDR1 MNHEY and CDR2 SVGEGT. V was shortened by 0 bases and J by 1 base, with 6 bases between the two germline ends. The CDR3 runs 14 residues. The CDR3 coding sequence is TGTGCCAGCAGTTACTCGAGAGGGAACACTGAAGCTTTCTTT. It is translated as CASSYSRGNTEAFF.

This clone was observed a single time. Additional DNA sequences in this sample encode the identical CDR3. The chain couples TRBV9 to TRBJ1-3, with unresolved D. This CDR3 has 13 amino acids. The V gene lost 2 bases and the J gene lost 2 bases, with 5 bases spanning the gap. Germline-derived CDR1 and CDR2 are SGDLS and YYNGEE. Here the CDR3 reads CASSVATGNTIYF. The CDR3 nucleotides are TGTGCCAGCAGCGTCGCGACTGGAAACACCATATATTTT.

The chain recombines TRBV18 with TRBJ1-3; D uncertain. Germline assignment: CDR1 KGHSH and CDR2 LQKENI. The CDR3 contains 15 residues. Trimming stripped 2 bases from V and 4 bases from J, with 12 bases between. CDR3 nucleotides: TGTGCCAGCTCACCATGGGTCAGCGAGGGAAACACCATATATTTT. Residues: CASSPWVSEGNTIYF.

This clone was seen a single time. As DNA, the CDR3 is TGTGCCAGCAGCTTAGGACAGTCCGTTGGTGAGCAGTTCTTC. Translated, it gives CASSLGQSVGEQFF. The V and J genes are TRBV11-3 and TRBJ2-1; a weak D match, TRBD1 (5 bases). V lost 1 base, J lost 9 bases, and 13 bases lay in between. CDR3 size: 14 residues. Germline CDR1 and CDR2: SGHNT and YENEEA.

This chain joins TRBV5-1 and TRBJ1-3, with D possibly TRBD1 on 5 matching bases. From germline, CDR1 is SGHRS and CDR2 YFSETQ. V was shortened by 0 bases and J by 0 bases, with 10 bases between the two germline ends. CDR3 length: 16 residues. CDR3 in amino acids: CASSLAGDSSGNTIYF. CDR3 in DNA: TGCGCCAGCAGCTTGGCCGGTGACAGCTCTGGAAACACCATATATTTT.

In this sample, this clone turned up once. This chain uses TRBV5-1 with TRBJ2-3; D unclear. Trimming pared 4 bases from V and 0 bases from J, leaving 15 bases between. The CDR3 contains 16 residues. Germline V lookup: CDR1 SGHRS, CDR2 YFSETQ. In DNA, the CDR3 is TGCGCCAGCAGCCAACCAGGCCCGATCAGCACAGATACGCAGTATTTT. It encodes CASSQPGPISTDTQYF. The whole variable domain, remainder taken from reference TRBV5-1 and TRBJ2-3, is KAGVTQTPRYLIKTRGQQVTLSCSPISGHRSVSWYQQTPGQGLQFLFEYFSETQRNKGNFPGRFSGRQFSNSRSEMNVSTLELGDSALYLCASSQPGPISTDTQYFGPGTRLTVL.

This rearrangement joins TRBV10-3 to TRBJ1-2; tentatively, D is TRBD1 (6 bases). CDR1 is ENHRY and CDR2 is SYGVKD in the germline V gene. The CDR3 extends over 12 amino acids. V was trimmed by 7 bases and J by 7 bases, leaving 13 bases between them. CDR3 in amino acids: CAITEGGGGYTF. The CDR3 DNA is TGTGCCATCACCGAGGGGGGGGGTGGCTACACCTTC.

This clone was picked up one time. The rearrangement links TRBV19 to TRBJ1-5; D unclear. Trimming cost V 3 bases and J 9 bases, with 9 bases left between them. The CDR3 runs 12 residues. Germline V gene sequence: CDR1 LNHDA, CDR2 SQIVND (reference sequence). CDR3: CASSIPPRPQHF. The CDR3 DNA follows: TGTGCCAGTAGTATCCCCCCCAGGCCCCAGCATTTT.

This chain joins TRBV5-4 and TRBJ1-3, with TRBD1 identical over 7 bases. V gave up 4 bases and J gave up 4 bases; unmatched junction bases: 5. The CDR3 runs to 14 residues. Germline-derived CDR1 and CDR2 are SGHNT and YYREEE (reference sequence). The CDR3 region is CASSQTGAGNTIYF. The CDR3 nucleotides read TGTGCCAGCAGCCAAACAGGGGCAGGAAACACCATATATTTT. The entire variable domain, with the rest obtained from reference TRBV5-4 and TRBJ1-3, is as follows: ETGVTQSPTHLIKTRGQQVTLRCSSQSGHNTVSWYQQALGQGPQFIFQYYREEENGRGNFPPRFSGLQFPNYSSELNVNALELDDSALYLCASSQTGAGNTIYFGEGSWLTVV.

The V call is TRBV2, the J call TRBJ2-2; D might be TRBD2 (5 bases). Germline V lookup: CDR1 SNHLY, CDR2 FYNNEI. Trimming removed 3 bases at V and 8 bases at J, with 13 bases between. The CDR3 is made up of 14 amino acids. The DNA for the CDR3 is TGTGCCAGCAGTGAGAAGACTAACGGGGGGGAGCTGTTTTTT. Translating it yields CASSEKTNGGELFF. The complete variable domain, with remaining parts taken from reference TRBV2 and TRBJ2-2, reads EPEVTQTPSHQVTQMGQEVILRCVPISNHLYFYWYRQILGQKVEFLVSFYNNEISEKSEIFDDQFSVERPDGSNFTLKIRSTKLEDSAMYFCASSEKTNGGELFFGEGSRLTVL.

CDR3 loop: CSASQNRAVNSPLHF. CDR3 in DNA: TGCAGTGCTAGTCAGAACAGGGCAGTTAATTCACCCCTCCACTTT. V is TRBV20-1 and J is TRBJ1-6; D is perhaps TRBD1 (6 bases). From germline, CDR1 is DFQATT and CDR2 SNEGSKA (reference sequence). Trimming removed 3 bases from V and 6 bases from J, with 15 bases in between. The CDR3 is 15 residues long.

This rearrangement joins TRBV28 to TRBJ2-7, with D uncertain. CDR1 MDHEN and CDR2 SYDVKM come from the germline V gene. V was pared by 3 bases and J by 5 bases, with 8 bases between. The CDR3 covers 12 residues. DNA of the CDR3: TGTGCCAGCAGTTTTAATAGAGACGAGCAGTACGTC. Its translation is CASSFNRDEQYV.

The genes are TRBV19 and TRBJ1-1; weak D call: TRBD1 (5 bases). Per the germline V gene, CDR1 is LNHDA and CDR2 is SQIVND (reference sequence). Trimming removed 6 bases from V and 5 bases from J, with 19 bases in between. The CDR3 length is 15 residues. The CDR3 loop reads CASSRPSLGGTEAFF. CDR3 sequence (DNA): TGTGCCAGTAGCCGGCCGAGCCTGGGGGGGACTGAAGCTTTCTTT.

V is TRBV7-9 and J is TRBJ2-3, with 10 bases lining up with TRBD2. The germline V gene has CDR1 SEHNR and CDR2 FQNEAQ (reference sequence). The CDR3 is made up of 17 amino acids. V lost 3 bases, J lost 3 bases, and 9 bases stayed unmatched. CDR3 DNA sequence: TGTGCCAGCAGCTTCCCTGGTAGCGGGGGGCCGACAGATACGCAGTATTTT. Amino acids: CASSFPGSGGPTDTQYF.

This clone came up once. The chain links TRBV6-6 to TRBJ1-4; D perhaps matches TRBD1 (5 bases). Germline CDR1 MNHNY, CDR2 SVGAGI (reference sequence). This CDR3 spans 20 amino acids. Trimming removed 6 bases at V and 1 base at J, with 27 bases between. The CDR3 DNA reads TGTGCCAGCAGCGGGACTTGGGGCGGGGTAGTGAGGGAAACTAATGAAAAACTGTTTTTT. Residues: CASSGTWGGVVRETNEKLFF.

The CDR3 coding sequence is TGTGCCAGCAGCTTAGGCGCTAGCGGGGGGGCCTACGAGCAGTACTTC. Translating gives CASSLGASGGAYEQYF. V gene TRBV7-6 combines with J gene TRBJ2-7; 12 nucleotides match TRBD2. Germline values: CDR1 SGHVS, CDR2 FNYEAQ. Trimming took 1 base from V and 2 from J; bases not matched to a gene: 3. CDR3 length equals 16 residues.

In this sample, this clone turned up a few times. The gene calls are TRBV30 and TRBJ2-1, with TRBD2 identical over 7 bases. The length of the CDR3 is 12 residues. The ends lost 0 bases at V and 11 bases at J; junction bases unmatched: 4. From germline, CDR1 is GTSNPN and CDR2 SVGIG (reference sequence). The CDR3 nucleotides are TGTGCCTGGAGTGTAACAGCGGGAAAGCAGTTCTTC. Protein product: CAWSVTAGKQFF. Supplemented by reference TRBV30 and TRBJ2-1, the full variable domain reads SQTIHQWPATLVQPVGSPLSLECTVEGTSNPNLYWYRQAAGRGLQLLFYSVGIGQISSEVPQNLSASRPQDRQFILSSKKLLLSDSGFYLCAWSVTAGKQFFGPGTRLTVL.

The rearrangement links TRBV24-1 to TRBJ2-6, with D perhaps matching TRBD1 (5 bases). The CDR3 loop spans 15 amino acids. V was pared by 9 bases and J by 0 bases, with 11 bases between. From germline, CDR1 is KGHDR and CDR2 SFDVKD. CDR3 residues: CATGAERSGANVLTF. The CDR3 DNA reads TGTGCCACCGGGGCGGAACGCTCTGGGGCCAACGTCCTGACTTTC.

The V gene is TRBV15, the J gene TRBJ1-5; D might be TRBD1 (5 bases). There are 14 residues in the CDR3. The germline gives CDR1 LNHNV, CDR2 YYDKDF (reference sequence). V lost 2 bases to trimming and J lost 0 bases, with 5 bases between them. This chain's CDR3 is CATSRQGSNQPQHF. CDR3 nucleotide sequence: TGTGCCACCAGCAGACAGGGTAGCAATCAGCCCCAGCATTTT.

The CDR3 DNA reads as TGCGCCAGCAGCCAAGTAGCGGGGGTGGCGAGCTCCTACAATGAGCAGTTCTTC. This translates into CASSQVAGVASSYNEQFF. The V call is TRBV4-1, the J call TRBJ2-1, with 9 bases lining up with TRBD2. J lost 0 bases, V lost 1 base, and 7 bases had no gene match. The CDR3 has 18 amino acids. Germline CDR1 is MGHRA and CDR2 is YSYEKL.

The V call is TRBV12-3 or TRBV12-4, the J call TRBJ2-1, with no clear D. V was cut by 5 bases and J by 6 bases, with 5 bases left in between. CDR3 length: 11 residues. In DNA, the CDR3 is TGTGCCAGCAGTCTAACCAATGAGCAGTTCTTC. Residues: CASSLTNEQFF.

This chain uses TRBV11-1 with TRBJ2-6, with 9 bases fitting TRBD2. There are 15 residues in the CDR3. J lost 1 base, V lost 5 bases, and 0 bases had no gene match. From germline, CDR1 is SGHAT and CDR2 FQDESV (reference sequence). Here the CDR3 DNA reads TGTGCCAGCAGCGCGGGGGGGTCTGGGGCCAACGTCCTGACTTTC. This encodes CASSAGGSGANVLTF.

The genes are TRBV5-8 and TRBJ1-3; a possible D gene is TRBD1 (6 bases). Per germline, CDR1 SGHTS and CDR2 YDEGEE. Trimming cost V 4 bases and J 6 bases, with 17 bases left between them. This CDR3 is 15 amino acids long. The CDR3 loop is CASSPGQNLQNTIYF. DNA for the CDR3: TGTGCCAGCAGCCCCGGACAGAACTTGCAAAACACCATATATTTT.

V and J are TRBV6-2 or TRBV6-3 and TRBJ2-3; 9 nucleotides line up with TRBD2. J lost 3 bases, V lost 2 bases, and 9 bases had no gene match. Germline-derived CDR1 and CDR2 are MNHEY and SVGEGT. CDR3 length: 17 amino acids. The DNA of the CDR3 is TGTGCCAGCAGTTACCTCGGCGGGAGGGGGGAGACAGATACGCAGTATTTT. The encoded protein is CASSYLGGRGETDTQYF.

The chain carries TRBV18 and TRBJ1-1; 7 bases map to TRBD1. The germline gives CDR1 KGHSH, CDR2 LQKENI. V lost 5 bases to trimming and J lost 7 bases; unmatched junction nucleotides: 10. This CDR3 contains 14 residues. In DNA form, the CDR3 reads TGTGCCAGCTCATCCCGAGACAGGGAGGTTGAAGCTTTCTTT. Amino acid sequence: CASSSRDREVEAFF.

The gene calls are TRBV28 and TRBJ2-7, with 9 bases lining up with TRBD1. The CDR3 runs 15 residues. V dropped 8 bases and J dropped 2; count of bases not matched to a gene: 10. From germline, CDR1 is MDHEN and CDR2 SYDVKM. CDR3 region: CASFPSGTGTYEQYF. The CDR3 DNA sequence: TGTGCCAGCTTTCCCTCCGGGACAGGGACCTACGAGCAGTACTTC.

V usage is TRBV28 and J usage is TRBJ1-1, with a weak D call TRBD1 (5 bases). The V end was cut by 6 bases, the J end by 7 bases, with 12 bases between. This CDR3 is built from 12 residues. The germline CDR1 and CDR2 sequences are MDHEN and SYDVKM. The CDR3 protein is CASRSGPHEAFF. The DNA for the CDR3 is TGTGCCAGCAGGTCAGGGCCCCATGAAGCTTTCTTT. Combining the CDR3 with reference TRBV28 and TRBJ1-1 gives the whole variable domain DVKVTQSSRYLVKRTGEKVFLECVQDMDHENMFWYRQDPGLGLRLIYFSYDVKMKEKGDIPEGYSVSREKKERFSLILESASTNQTSMYLCASRSGPHEAFFGQGTRLTVV.

V is TRBV4-1 and J is TRBJ1-2; D remains unclear. This CDR3 is built from 14 residues. The V end was cut by 4 bases, the J end by 2 bases, with 11 bases between. CDR1 and CDR2 from the germline V gene are MGHRA and YSYEKL. CDR3 coding DNA: TGCGCCAGCAGCCCTAGAGACGGAAACTATGGCTACACCTTC. Amino acids: CASSPRDGNYGYTF.

V usage is TRBV7-9 and J usage is TRBJ1-2; 9 positions match TRBD1. The V and J ends lost 1 base and 6 bases, in that order; junction bases with no gene match: 3. The germline V gene has CDR1 SEHNR and CDR2 FQNEAQ (reference sequence). This CDR3 contains 14 residues. This CDR3 reads CASSLDRGQDGYTF. The CDR3 DNA follows: TGTGCCAGCAGCTTAGACAGGGGGCAGGATGGCTACACCTTC.

V gene TRBV28 combines with J gene TRBJ2-5, with 7 nucleotides matching TRBD2. Germline V gene data show CDR1 as MDHEN and CDR2 as SYDVKM. This CDR3 is built from 16 residues. V was clipped by 7 bases and J by 3 bases; unmatched bases: 14. The CDR3 DNA follows: TGTGCCAGCACCGGCTTATTAGGACTAGAGAAAGAGACCCAGTACTTC. Amino acid sequence: CASTGLLGLEKETQYF.

This rearrangement joins TRBV5-1 to TRBJ2-7, with D perhaps matching TRBD2 (6 bases). Germline V gene data show CDR1 as SGHRS and CDR2 as YFSETQ. The ends were cut back, 7 bases at V and 0 bases at J, with 17 bases in the middle. The CDR3 consists of 15 residues. The CDR3 is CASGPGAGNSYEQYF. Here the CDR3 DNA reads TGCGCCAGCGGCCCGGGTGCGGGGAACTCCTACGAGCAGTACTTC.